In its sample, the clone carrying this T cell receptor beta chain was seen a few times. Its antigen is unidentified. Germline is not matched at one junction end, which may reflect a read error. The TEMRA cells underwent FACS enrichment, while the CD8+ and CD4+ T cells underwent negative isolation. The data derive from a study of CD8 T cells in Susac syndrome. Findings of the study overall: Individuals included in the TCR sequencing and HLA analysis were acknowledged by the study to be relatively few in number.

The germline gives CDR1 SGHDN, CDR2 FVKESK. This CDR3 spans 11 amino acids. Random hexamers were used to reverse transcribe 0.5 to 1 ug of RNA. Amplification of TCR beta CDR3 by immunoSEQ multiplex PCR spanned 54 Vbeta and 13 Jbeta. In TCRdb, the immunoSEQ multiplex PCR reads were re-called with MiXCR into one record per CDR3 protein. The table lists under 150,000 distinct CDR3 sequences, around 86% of them singletons. Material for sequencing was CD8+ T cells from PBMCs. This clonotype was obtained from a human donor with multiple sclerosis. This rearrangement joins TRBV14 to TRBJ1-3; possibly TRBD1 for D (5 bases). Here the CDR3 DNA reads TGTGCCAGCAGCCAAGAAGGGACGGTAAATTTT. As protein: CASSQEGTVNF.